This T cell receptor beta chain is drawn from a study of T cells in Graves' hyperthyroidism and ophthalmopathy. The CDR3 is 15 amino acids. CDR1 and CDR2 from the germline V gene are MNHEY and SMNVEV (reference sequence). At least ten counts were recorded for this clonotype. What it binds is not known. At one end the junction does not follow the germline gene, possibly because of a read error. Whole-study findings and limits: In validation, the model predicted ophthalmopathy. These predictions came a median around 5.9 months before onset.

Uncontrolled infection, other autoimmune disease, pregnancy or lactation led to exclusion. Using RNA transcripts as the source, TCR beta CDR3 regions were amplified. The primer set for the first-round RT-PCR of the TCR CDR3 was HTBI. In TCRdb, the multiplex PCR reads were re-called with MiXCR into one record per CDR3 protein. The sample records about 400,000 distinct CDR3 sequences, 15% to 18% being singletons. The chain recombines TRBV27 with TRBJ2-7; the match to TRBD2 covers 9 bases. The sequence derives from a woman aged 18-29 years with Graves' hyperthyroidism that later progressed to Graves' ophthalmopathy. Sequencing input: blood. In nucleotides, the CDR3 is TGTGCCAGCAGTTCGGATAGCGGGAGCTCCTCCGAGCAGTACTTC. Translated: CASSSDSGSSSEQYF.